This T cell receptor beta chain stems from a study of siplizumab effects on memory and regulatory T cells. Notes on the study in general: Among mappable alloreactive CD4+ clones, the Treg-derived fraction averaged approximately 69% with siplizumab versus around 26% in controls.

This clone was recorded once. The antigen is unknown. Libraries were prepared by immunoSEQ multiplex PCR; TCRdb keeps only in-frame clonotypes and omits some of them. The sample lists over 95,000 clones; roughly 93% were seen once. CDR1 and CDR2 (germline): SGDLS, YYNGEE. CDR3 length equals 14 residues. V was cut by 0 bases and J by 0 bases, with 5 bases left in between. This clonotype was obtained from a human donor in good health. The rearrangement joins TRBV9 to TRBJ2-3; no clear D. The sample consisted of non-Treg CD4+ T cells sorted from blood. The CDR3 bases are TGTGCCAGCAGCGTAGGGCATAGCACAGATACGCAGTATTTT. It specifies CASSVGHSTDTQYF.